This T cell receptor beta chain was sequenced during a study of cytomegalovirus exposure and HLA in healthy donors. With V trimmed by 5 bases and J by 4 bases, 7 bases remained unmatched. CDR3 length: 14 residues. In germline, CDR1 is MNHNY, CDR2 SVGAGI (reference sequence). This clone was seen once. Its antigen is not identified. The PCR ran on 60 Vbeta and 13 Jbeta primers. Libraries were prepared by immunoSEQ multiplex PCR; TCRdb keeps only in-frame clonotypes and omits some of them. The table includes about 190,000 clones, around nine tenths detected once. Study-wide results and limits: A likely sequencing artifact accounted for one observed cluster of highly shared sequence variants.

This TCR was recovered from a woman under 30 in good health and CMV-seronegative. The J gene is TRBJ1-1, the V gene TRBV6-6, with 7 nucleotides matching TRBD1. Sequenced: PBMCs. DNA of the CDR3: TGTGCCAGCAGTAGCTCCCGGGACAGCACTGAAGCTTTCTTT. Encoded protein: CASSSSRDSTEAFF.